This entry lists 17 T cell receptor beta chains sequenced from one sample in a study of T cells in Graves' hyperthyroidism and ophthalmopathy. Amplified regions were TCR beta CDR3 sequences from RNA transcripts. First-round RT-PCR targeting the TCR CDR3 was performed with the HTBI primer set. In TCRdb, the multiplex PCR reads were re-called with MiXCR into one record per CDR3 protein. Among about half a million distinct CDR3 sequences, roughly a quarter were seen once, and the ten largest hold approximately 11%. Sequencing was carried out using blood. The receptor set was obtained from a woman in her twenties or thirties with Graves' ophthalmopathy.

There are many counts of this clonotype. This chain uses TRBV18 with TRBJ1-5; maybe TRBD1 (6 bases). Germline V lookup: CDR1 KGHSH, CDR2 LQKENI. The CDR3 has 13 amino acids. Trimming cost V 2 bases and J 9 bases, with 11 bases left between them. CDR3 nucleotide sequence: TGTGCCAGCTCACCAGGGGGCCCGGGGCCCCAGCATTTT. Translated, it gives CASSPGGPGPQHF.

This clonotype was seen at least ten times. The chain is built from TRBV20-1 and TRBJ1-2; D possibly corresponds to TRBD1 (5 bases). Between the trimmed V and J ends, which lost 6 bases and 4 bases, there was a span of 18 bases. The germline gives CDR1 DFQATT, CDR2 SNEGSKA (reference sequence). This CDR3 comprises 14 residues. CDR3 amino acids: CSAWDGPPGYGYTF. The CDR3, as DNA: TGCAGTGCCTGGGACGGCCCTCCAGGCTATGGCTACACCTTC.

This clonotype was picked up many times. J is TRBJ1-5 and V is TRBV20-1; TRBD1 might be the D (5 bases). V shed 4 bases and J shed 0 bases, with 7 bases lying between them. The CDR3 covers 13 residues. The germline V gene encodes CDR1 DFQATT and CDR2 SNEGSKA (reference sequence). CDR3 in amino acids: CSAMGPSNQPQHF. The CDR3 region has the DNA TGCAGTGCTATGGGACCTAGCAATCAGCCCCAGCATTTT.

The rearrangement uses TRBV24-1 and TRBJ2-2; the match to TRBD1 covers 9 bases. The V segment lost 3 bases and the J segment 7 bases; nucleotides outside the gene matches: 8. The CDR3 extends over 16 amino acids. Looked up from germline, CDR1 is KGHDR and CDR2 is SFDVKD. CDR3 in amino acids: CATSDTGTGTIGELFF. CDR3 bases: TGTGCCACCAGTGATACTGGGACAGGGACCATCGGGGAGCTGTTTTTT.

The chain couples TRBV11-2 to TRBJ2-7; weak D call: TRBD1 (7 bases). Trimming removed 0 bases at V and 6 bases at J, with 15 bases between. This CDR3 spans 15 amino acids. The germline gives CDR1 SGHAT, CDR2 FQNNGV. The CDR3 here is CASSLEGGTAGEQYF. The CDR3 DNA reads as TGTGCCAGCAGCTTAGAAGGGGGGACAGCTGGCGAGCAGTACTTC.

V gene TRBV28 combines with J gene TRBJ2-2; D call uncertain. CDR3 length equals 15 residues. The germline V gene has CDR1 MDHEN and CDR2 SYDVKM. Trimming took off 7 bases at V and 2 bases at J, with 14 bases between the two ends. The CDR3 here is CASTLPWANTGELFF. The CDR3 nucleotides are TGTGCCAGCACTCTACCATGGGCTAACACCGGGGAGCTGTTTTTT.

The sample holds a few counts of this clonotype. The chain couples TRBV6-1 to TRBJ1-5; D is unresolved. CDR1 and CDR2 from the germline V gene are MNHNS and SASEGT. V was pared by 7 bases and J by 0 bases, with 10 bases between. CDR3 length: 14 residues. CDR3 in amino acids: CASTSHGSNQPQHF. Here the CDR3 DNA reads TGTGCCAGCACCAGTCATGGTAGCAATCAGCCCCAGCATTTT.

In its sample, this clonotype was seen many times. V gene TRBV30 combines with J gene TRBJ1-1; D is undetermined. V shed 2 bases and J shed 9 bases, with 10 bases lying between them. The germline CDR1 and CDR2 sequences are GTSNPN and SVGIG (reference sequence). The CDR3 extends over 11 amino acids. The CDR3 DNA is TGTGCCTGGAGTAAAACACAGAAAGCTTTCTTT. It specifies CAWSKTQKAFF.

Many counts were recorded for this clonotype. V usage is TRBV7-2 and J usage is TRBJ2-7, with a possible D match to TRBD1 (6 bases). The CDR3 is 14 amino acids. V was pared by 6 bases and J by 4 bases, with 16 bases between. The germline CDR1 and CDR2 sequences are SGHTA and FQGNSA. CDR3 protein: CASRYSDRTYEQYF. For the CDR3, the DNA is TGTGCCAGCAGATATTCCGACAGGACTTACGAGCAGTACTTC.

This clonotype was detected ten times or more. The J gene is TRBJ1-1, the V gene TRBV12-3 or TRBV12-4; the D is unclear. Trimming left V 1 base short and J 6 bases short, with 9 bases between. The CDR3 consists of 13 residues. DNA of the CDR3: TGTGCCAGCAGTTTAGGACAAGCCCCTGAAGCTTTCTTT. This translates into CASSLGQAPEAFF.

This clonotype was picked up many times. V gene TRBV12-3 or TRBV12-4 combines with J gene TRBJ1-1; no clear D. The CDR3 covers 15 residues. The germline V and J ends were trimmed by 1 base and 0 bases, with 9 bases remaining between them. Here the CDR3 reads CASSLDVSLNTEAFF. The CDR3 DNA is TGTGCCAGCAGTTTAGATGTATCCTTGAACACTGAAGCTTTCTTT.

This clonotype was seen ten or more times. The CDR3 reads CASSRDRVGWQPQHF. CDR3 nucleotides: TGTGCCAGCAGCCGAGACAGGGTGGGATGGCAGCCCCAGCATTTT. The genes are TRBV5-8 and TRBJ1-5; TRBD1 matches 7 bases. The CDR3 is made up of 15 amino acids. V was pared by 4 bases and J by 7 bases, with 11 bases of the junction left unmatched. The germline gives CDR1 SGHTS, CDR2 YDEGEE. The full variable domain, its missing parts supplied by reference TRBV5-8 and TRBJ1-5, is EAGVTQSPTHLIKTRGQQATLRCSPISGHTSVYWYQQALGLGLQFLLWYDEGEERNRGNFPPRFSGRQFPNYSSELNVNALELEDSALYLCASSRDRVGWQPQHFGDGTRLSIL.

This clonotype was counted ten times or more. The V gene is TRBV2, the J gene TRBJ2-7; D is uncertain. Trimming took 5 bases from V and 9 from J, leaving 14 bases between them. Germline values: CDR1 SNHLY, CDR2 FYNNEI. The CDR3 extends over 12 amino acids. CDR3 loop: CASSSDAPGQYF. In DNA, the CDR3 is TGTGCCAGCAGTTCTGACGCCCCAGGGCAGTACTTC.

This chain connects TRBV6-2 or TRBV6-3 to TRBJ2-7; D not resolved. V was trimmed by 7 bases and J by 7 bases, leaving 11 bases between them. Germline assignment: CDR1 MNHEY and CDR2 SVGEGT. The CDR3 is 11 residues long. The CDR3 protein is CASTSLGEQYF. Here the CDR3 DNA reads TGTGCCAGCACCTCCTTAGGAGAGCAGTACTTC.

This clonotype was detected many times. The chain links TRBV6-1 to TRBJ2-7, with D tentatively TRBD1 (6 bases). Germline V lookup: CDR1 MNHNS, CDR2 SASEGT. Trimming stripped 6 bases from V and 5 bases from J, with 14 bases between. The CDR3 has 13 amino acids. CDR3 nucleotide sequence: TGTGCCAGCAGCGATGGACAGTTAAACGAGCAGTACTTC. This codes for CASSDGQLNEQYF.

This clonotype has at least ten counts. The genes are TRBV6-2 or TRBV6-3 and TRBJ1-2; the match to TRBD1 covers 9 bases. CDR3 length equals 15 residues. Germline CDR1 is MNHEY and CDR2 is SVGEGT. Trimming at V came to 6 bases and at J to 8 bases, leaving 13 bases not matched to a gene. The CDR3 coding sequence is TGTGCCAGCAGACTCCGGGACAGGGAATTTTACGGCTACACCTTC. Its protein product is CASRLRDREFYGYTF.

This clonotype showed up many times. This chain connects TRBV7-6 to TRBJ2-5; a weak D match, TRBD2 (5 bases). This CDR3 comprises 15 residues. V lost 2 bases and J 5 bases, leaving 15 bases between the germline ends. Germline V lookup: CDR1 SGHVS, CDR2 FNYEAQ. The CDR3 sequence: CASSLQTSIGETQYF. The CDR3 coding sequence is TGTGCCAGCAGCTTACAAACTAGTATCGGTGAGACCCAGTACTTC.